The 18 T cell receptor beta chains below come from one sample, sequenced in a study of T cells expressing NK-cell markers. TCRdb reprocessed the 5' RACE reads, with one entry per CDR3 protein and no DNA. Its table lists 400,000 or so distinct CDR3 sequences. Specimen: blood T cells: a sorted CD56 or NKG2C T cell subset, CD4+ or CD8+ T cells, or bulk PBMC T cells (not recorded which). Receptors were obtained from a woman aged 50 to 60 in good health.

This chain uses TRBV7-6 with TRBJ2-1. Germline CDR1 is SGHVS and CDR2 is FNYEAQ. The CDR3 is 16 amino acids. The CDR3 reads CASSSWSRSSYNEQFF.

V is TRBV12-3 or TRBV12-4 and J is TRBJ2-3; TCRdb reports TRBD1, a call that lacks DNA to check it against. The CDR3 is made up of 16 amino acids. The CDR3 protein is CASSPNRGLWADTQYF.

V usage is TRBV11-1 and J usage is TRBJ2-5; TCRdb indicates TRBD1, and absent DNA this call remains unverified. The CDR3 extends over 15 amino acids. Germline values: CDR1 SGHAT, CDR2 FQDESV (reference sequence). Here the CDR3 reads CASSLGTGTSETQYF.

V usage is TRBV7-2 and J usage is TRBJ2-2; TCRdb lists TRBD2, though no DNA is available to test this call. CDR3 length equals 17 residues. Germline lookup yields CDR1 SGHTA and CDR2 FQGNSA. CDR3: CASSLRAGGGRTGELFF.

Here the CDR3 reads CASSQDWLSNIQYF. This chain uses TRBV12-3 or TRBV12-4 with TRBJ2-4; TCRdb indicates TRBD2, and absent DNA this call remains unverified. The CDR3 sequence is 14 residues long.

The CDR3 region is CAWSPRDEQYF. The J gene is TRBJ2-7, the V gene TRBV30; without DNA, the TCRdb call of TRBD1 cannot be checked. The CDR3 extends over 11 amino acids. The germline V gene has CDR1 GTSNPN and CDR2 SVGIG (reference sequence).

This chain links TRBV12-3 or TRBV12-4 with TRBJ2-3; TCRdb gives TRBD2 as the D gene, but with no DNA this cannot be confirmed. The CDR3 totals 15 residues. The CDR3 spells CASSLSGERGRTQYF.

The chain uses TRBV11-3 and TRBJ2-1; the D gene TCRdb calls, TRBD1, cannot be checked with no DNA. Germline CDR1 is SGHNT and CDR2 is YENEEA. The CDR3 covers 14 residues. CDR3 region: CASSDPGIAGEQFF.

V and J are TRBV12-3 or TRBV12-4 and TRBJ2-1; TCRdb indicates TRBD2, and absent DNA this call remains unverified. This CDR3 comprises 18 residues. This CDR3 is CASRAGLAGAGTRNEQFF.

This chain uses TRBV7-9 with TRBJ2-5; the TRBD1 assignment by TCRdb is unverifiable without DNA. This CDR3 contains 15 residues. Germline loops: CDR1 SEHNR, CDR2 FQNEAQ (reference sequence). The CDR3 reads CASSHSWQGQETQYF.

The CDR3 sequence: CASSPWTSGRAFNEQFF. This chain links TRBV5-1 with TRBJ2-1; the TRBD2 assignment by TCRdb is unverifiable without DNA. The CDR3 runs 17 residues. Germline V gene data show CDR1 as SGHRS and CDR2 as YFSETQ.

This chain connects TRBV29-1 to TRBJ1-4. Per the germline V gene, CDR1 is SQVTM and CDR2 is ANQGSEA. This CDR3 has 14 amino acids. The CDR3 here is CSVGEGQANEKLFF.

The chain employs TRBV12-3 or TRBV12-4 and TRBJ2-2; absent DNA, TCRdb's TRBD2 call cannot be checked. The CDR3 runs to 14 residues. CDR3 protein: CASSLRTLAGELFF.

J is TRBJ1-2 and V is TRBV29-1; TCRdb designates TRBD1, a call that cannot be tested without DNA. This CDR3 has 13 amino acids. The germline gives CDR1 SQVTM, CDR2 ANQGSEA. The CDR3 protein is CSAGTNTNYGYTF.

This rearrangement joins TRBV6-2 or TRBV6-3 to TRBJ2-3. The CDR3 extends over 11 amino acids. From germline, CDR1 is MNHEY and CDR2 SVGEGT. CDR3 amino acids: CASEGTDTQYF.

The CDR3 protein is CASSRLAGVYEQYF. This sequence joins TRBV6-5 and TRBJ2-7; the D gene TCRdb calls, TRBD2, cannot be checked with no DNA. This CDR3 is built from 14 residues. The germline gives CDR1 MNHEY, CDR2 SVGAGI.

The chain combines TRBV7-2 with TRBJ2-1; TCRdb names TRBD2, which stays unverified in the absence of DNA. This CDR3 is built from 15 residues. Looked up from germline, CDR1 is SGHTA and CDR2 is FQGNSA. The CDR3 loop reads CASSPRDFTRNEQFF.

The chain has TRBV5-1 and TRBJ1-1; TCRdb proposes TRBD1, but this gene call is untestable without DNA. Germline V gene data show CDR1 as SGHRS and CDR2 as YFSETQ. The CDR3 consists of 14 residues. CDR3 protein: CASSPGTLNTEAFF.